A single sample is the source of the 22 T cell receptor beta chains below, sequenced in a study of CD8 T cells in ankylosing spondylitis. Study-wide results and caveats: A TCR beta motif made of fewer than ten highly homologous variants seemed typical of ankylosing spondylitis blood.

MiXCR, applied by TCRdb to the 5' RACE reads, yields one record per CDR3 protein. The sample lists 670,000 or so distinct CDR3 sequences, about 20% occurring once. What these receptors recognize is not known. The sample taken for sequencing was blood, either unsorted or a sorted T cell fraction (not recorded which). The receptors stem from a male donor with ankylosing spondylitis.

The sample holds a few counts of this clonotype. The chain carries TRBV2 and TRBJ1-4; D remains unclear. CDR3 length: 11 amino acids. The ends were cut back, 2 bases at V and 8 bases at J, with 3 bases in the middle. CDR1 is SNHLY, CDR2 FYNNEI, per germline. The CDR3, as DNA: TGTGCCAGCAGTGAACGAGAAAAACTGTTTTTT. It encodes CASSEREKLFF.

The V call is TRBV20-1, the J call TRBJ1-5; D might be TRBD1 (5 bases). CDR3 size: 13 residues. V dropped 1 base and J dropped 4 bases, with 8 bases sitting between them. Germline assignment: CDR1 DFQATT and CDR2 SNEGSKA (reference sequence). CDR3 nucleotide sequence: TGCAGTGCTAGAGTGTCAGGGAATCAGCCCCAGCATTTT. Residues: CSARVSGNQPQHF.

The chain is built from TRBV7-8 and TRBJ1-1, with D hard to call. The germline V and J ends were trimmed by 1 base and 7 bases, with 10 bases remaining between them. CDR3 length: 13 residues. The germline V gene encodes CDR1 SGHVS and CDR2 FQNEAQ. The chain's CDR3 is CASSLGPQHEAFF. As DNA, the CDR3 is TGTGCCAGCAGCTTAGGACCGCAACATGAAGCTTTCTTT.

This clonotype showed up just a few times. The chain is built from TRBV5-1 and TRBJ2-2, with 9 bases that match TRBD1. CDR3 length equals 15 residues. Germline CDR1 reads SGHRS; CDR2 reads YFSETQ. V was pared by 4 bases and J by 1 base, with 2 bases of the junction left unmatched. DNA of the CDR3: TGCGCCAGCAGCAGGGACAGGGTGAACACCGGGGAGCTGTTTTTT. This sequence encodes CASSRDRVNTGELFF.

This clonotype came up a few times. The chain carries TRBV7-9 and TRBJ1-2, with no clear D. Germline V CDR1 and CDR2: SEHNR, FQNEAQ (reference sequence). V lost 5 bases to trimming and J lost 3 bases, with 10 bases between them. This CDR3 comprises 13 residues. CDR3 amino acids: CASSAGRDYGYTF. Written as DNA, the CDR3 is TGTGCCAGCAGCGCGGGAAGGGACTATGGCTACACCTTC.

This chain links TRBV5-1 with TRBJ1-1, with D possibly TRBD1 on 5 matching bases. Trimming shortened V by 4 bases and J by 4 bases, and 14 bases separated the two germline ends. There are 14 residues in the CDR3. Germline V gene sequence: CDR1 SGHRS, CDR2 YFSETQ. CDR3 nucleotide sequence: TGCGCCAGCAGCGTTCGGGGGGTCGGCACTGAAGCTTTCTTT. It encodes CASSVRGVGTEAFF.

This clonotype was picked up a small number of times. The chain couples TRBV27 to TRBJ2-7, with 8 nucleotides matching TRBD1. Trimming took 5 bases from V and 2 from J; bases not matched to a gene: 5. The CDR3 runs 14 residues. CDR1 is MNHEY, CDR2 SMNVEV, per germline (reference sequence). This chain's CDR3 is CASSPSTGAYEQYF. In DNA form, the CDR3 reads TGTGCCAGCAGTCCATCGACAGGGGCCTACGAGCAGTACTTC.

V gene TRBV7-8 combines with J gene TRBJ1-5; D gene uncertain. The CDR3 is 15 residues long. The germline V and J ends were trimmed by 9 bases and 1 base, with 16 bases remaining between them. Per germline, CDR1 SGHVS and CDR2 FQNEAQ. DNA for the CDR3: TGTGCCAGTTCACGGTTGTCCACAAGCAATCAGCCCCAGCATTTT. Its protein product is CASSRLSTSNQPQHF.

The CDR3 DNA is TGTGCCAGCAGTTACCGGGGTGCGGGGGGGCCGGCAGATACGCAGTATTTT. It codes for CASSYRGAGGPADTQYF. The J gene is TRBJ2-3, the V gene TRBV6-5, with 9 nucleotides matching TRBD2. CDR3 size: 17 residues. V was pared by 2 bases and J by 4 bases, with 10 bases of the junction left unmatched. The germline gives CDR1 MNHEY, CDR2 SVGAGI.

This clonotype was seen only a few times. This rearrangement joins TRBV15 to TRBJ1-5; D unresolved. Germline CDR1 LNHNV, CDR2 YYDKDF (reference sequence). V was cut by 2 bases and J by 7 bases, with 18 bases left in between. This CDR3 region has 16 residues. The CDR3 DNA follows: TGTGCCACCAGCAGACGCCGCGGGGTCCGGTACCAGCCCCAGCATTTT. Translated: CATSRRRGVRYQPQHF.

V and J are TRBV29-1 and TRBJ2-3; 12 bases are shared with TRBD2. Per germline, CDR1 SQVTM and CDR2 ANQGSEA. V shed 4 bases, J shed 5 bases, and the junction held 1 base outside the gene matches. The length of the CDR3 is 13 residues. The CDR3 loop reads CSVGTSGIDTQYF. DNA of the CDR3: TGCAGCGTTGGGACTAGCGGGATAGATACGCAGTATTTT.

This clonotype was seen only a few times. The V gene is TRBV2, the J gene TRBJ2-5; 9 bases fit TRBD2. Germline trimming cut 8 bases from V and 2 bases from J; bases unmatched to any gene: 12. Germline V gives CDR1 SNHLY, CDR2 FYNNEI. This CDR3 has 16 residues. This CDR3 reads CASGTSQADRQETQYF. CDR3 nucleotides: TGTGCCAGCGGGACTAGCCAGGCAGATCGACAAGAGACCCAGTACTTC. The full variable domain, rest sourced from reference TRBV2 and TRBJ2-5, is EPEVTQTPSHQVTQMGQEVILRCVPISNHLYFYWYRQILGQKVEFLVSFYNNEISEKSEIFDDQFSVERPDGSNFTLKIRSTKLEDSAMYFCASGTSQADRQETQYFGPGTRLLVL.

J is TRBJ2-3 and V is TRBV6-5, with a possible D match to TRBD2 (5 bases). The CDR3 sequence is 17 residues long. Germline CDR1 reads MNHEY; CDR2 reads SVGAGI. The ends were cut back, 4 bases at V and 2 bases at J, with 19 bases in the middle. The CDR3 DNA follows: TGTGCCAGCAGTTTCCGCGGGCCCCCATTCCTCACAGATACGCAGTATTTT. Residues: CASSFRGPPFLTDTQYF.

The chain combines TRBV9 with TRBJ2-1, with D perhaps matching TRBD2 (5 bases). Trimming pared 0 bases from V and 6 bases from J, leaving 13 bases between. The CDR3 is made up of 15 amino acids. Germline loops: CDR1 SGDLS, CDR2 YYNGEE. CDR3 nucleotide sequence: TGTGCCAGCAGCGTAGGAGGTAGCGAGACCAATGAGCAGTTCTTC. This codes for CASSVGGSETNEQFF.

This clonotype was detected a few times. The DNA of the CDR3 is TGTGCCAGCAGCCAAGCCCCGACAGGGGCGAACTCTGGAAACACCATATATTTT. Translation gives CASSQAPTGANSGNTIYF. The chain couples TRBV4-2 to TRBJ1-3; 8 nucleotides align to TRBD1. V lost 1 base, J lost 0 bases, and 8 bases stayed unmatched. The CDR3 spans 18 residues. Germline values: CDR1 LGHNA, CDR2 YNFKEQ.

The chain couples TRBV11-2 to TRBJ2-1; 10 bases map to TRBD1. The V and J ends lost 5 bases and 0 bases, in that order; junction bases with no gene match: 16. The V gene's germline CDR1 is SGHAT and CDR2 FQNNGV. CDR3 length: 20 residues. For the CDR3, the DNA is TGTGCCAGCAGCCAAGCCCTGACAGGGGGCCTTCACAGCTCCTACAATGAGCAGTTCTTC. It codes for CASSQALTGGLHSSYNEQFF.

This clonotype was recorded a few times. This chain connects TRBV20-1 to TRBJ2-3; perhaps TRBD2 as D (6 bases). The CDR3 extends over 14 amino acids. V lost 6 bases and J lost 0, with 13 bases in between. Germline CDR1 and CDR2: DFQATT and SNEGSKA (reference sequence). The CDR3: CSAGGSGSTDTQYF. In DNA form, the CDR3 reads TGCAGTGCCGGGGGTAGTGGGAGCACAGATACGCAGTATTTT.

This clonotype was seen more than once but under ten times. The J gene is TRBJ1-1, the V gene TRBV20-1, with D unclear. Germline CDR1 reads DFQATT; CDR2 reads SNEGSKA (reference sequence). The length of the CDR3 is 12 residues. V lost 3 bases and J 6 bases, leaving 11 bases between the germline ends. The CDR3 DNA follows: TGCAGTGCTAGTAAGGATATACCTGAAGCTTTCTTT. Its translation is CSASKDIPEAFF.

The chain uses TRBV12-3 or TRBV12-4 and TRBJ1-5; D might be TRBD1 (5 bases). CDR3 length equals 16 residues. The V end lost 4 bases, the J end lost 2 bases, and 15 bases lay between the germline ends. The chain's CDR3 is CASSSPGPTGNQPQHF. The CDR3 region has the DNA TGTGCCAGCAGTTCCCCGGGACCCACCGGCAATCAGCCCCAGCATTTT.

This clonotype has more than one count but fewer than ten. CDR3 coding DNA: TGTGCCAGCAGTTTATCGAGGGGCTACGAGCAGTACTTC. It codes for CASSLSRGYEQYF. V usage is TRBV27 and J usage is TRBJ2-7, with D perhaps TRBD1 or TRBD2 (5 bases each). Trimming shortened V by 0 bases and J by 3 bases, and 6 bases separated the two germline ends. The germline V gene encodes CDR1 MNHEY and CDR2 SMNVEV (reference sequence). The CDR3 contains 13 residues.

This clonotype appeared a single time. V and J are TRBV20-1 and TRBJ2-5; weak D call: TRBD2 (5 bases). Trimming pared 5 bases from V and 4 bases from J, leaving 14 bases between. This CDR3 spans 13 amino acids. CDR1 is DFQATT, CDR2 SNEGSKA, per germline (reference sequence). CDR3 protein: CSALYLAGETQYF. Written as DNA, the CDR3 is TGCAGTGCTCTCTACCTGGCGGGAGAGACCCAGTACTTC.

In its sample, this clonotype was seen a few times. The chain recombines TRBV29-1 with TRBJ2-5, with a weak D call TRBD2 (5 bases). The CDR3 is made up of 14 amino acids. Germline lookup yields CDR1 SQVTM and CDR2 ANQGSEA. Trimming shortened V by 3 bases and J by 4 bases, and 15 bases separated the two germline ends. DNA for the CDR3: TGCAGCGTTGAGGTGATACTAGATGTAGAGACCCAGTACTTC. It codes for CSVEVILDVETQYF.